The 32 T cell receptor beta chains below were found in one sample sequenced in a study of early T cells in non-severe SARS-CoV-2 infection. TCRdb called the 5' RACE reads again in MiXCR, with one record for every CDR3 protein. The table records tens of thousands of distinct CDR3 sequences, about 5.2% of them present only once. Source: whole blood, taken at baseline. The receptors were sampled from an adult who was a healthcare worker with PCR-confirmed SARS-CoV-2 infection or an uninfected control (not recorded which).

On this clonotype itself: A read error may explain this, as a much larger clone is one base away. The gene calls are TRBV11-1 and TRBJ2-1; 7 bases are a match to TRBD2. V was pared by 5 bases and J by 7 bases, with 11 bases of the junction left unmatched. The CDR3 loop spans 15 amino acids. Germline-derived CDR1 and CDR2 are SGHAT and FQDESV (reference sequence). This CDR3 reads CASSQAGKLRNEQFF. In DNA, the CDR3 is TGTGCCAGCAGCCAAGCGGGAAAGCTGAGAAATGAGCAGTTCTTC.

This clonotype has a handful of counts. This rearrangement joins TRBV12-3 or TRBV12-4 to TRBJ2-3; 8 positions agree with TRBD1. The V gene end was trimmed by 6 bases and the J gene end by 8 bases; junction bases not matched to a gene: 4. CDR3 length: 12 amino acids. The CDR3 region has the DNA TGTGCCAGCAGCCCCACAGGGGGTACGCAGTATTTT. Protein: CASSPTGGTQYF.

This clonotype occurred many times. V usage is TRBV27 and J usage is TRBJ2-7; no reliable D call. The V end was cut by 6 bases, the J end by 5 bases, with 11 bases between. This CDR3 has 12 residues. Per germline, CDR1 MNHEY and CDR2 SMNVEV (reference sequence). Here the CDR3 reads CASSRWPHEQYF. The DNA of the CDR3 is TGTGCCAGCAGCAGGTGGCCACACGAGCAGTACTTC.

In regard to this clonotype: A much larger clone lies a single base off, so this may be a read error. This chain joins TRBV9 and TRBJ1-5, with 7 bases that match TRBD1. The CDR3 loop spans 17 amino acids. Looked up from germline, CDR1 is SGDLS and CDR2 is YYNGEE. The CDR3 loop is CVSSRTGDRAINQPQHF. DNA for the CDR3: TGTGTCAGCAGCAGAACGGGAGACAGGGCAATTAATCAGCCCCAGCATTTT.

The sample holds a few counts of this clonotype. J is TRBJ2-3 and V is TRBV28; TRBD1 might be the D (5 bases). This CDR3 is 15 amino acids long. V lost 5 bases to trimming and J lost 8 bases, with 20 bases between them. From germline, CDR1 is MDHEN and CDR2 SYDVKM. CDR3 DNA: TGTGCCAGCAGTCCTGGGGCAGAAACTACCAGTACGCAGTATTTT. Amino acids: CASSPGAETTSTQYF.

At least ten counts were recorded for this clonotype. V and J are TRBV20-1 and TRBJ2-7; the D is unclear. Trimming took 5 bases from V and 0 from J, leaving 8 bases between them. Germline CDR1 DFQATT, CDR2 SNEGSKA (reference sequence). The CDR3 contains 12 residues. The CDR3 nucleotides are TGCAGTGCTCGGGCCCCCTCCTACGAGCAGTACTTC. This sequence encodes CSARAPSYEQYF.

The V gene is TRBV28, the J gene TRBJ2-7; 7 nucleotides match TRBD1. Germline CDR1 and CDR2: MDHEN and SYDVKM. J lost 5 bases, V lost 5 bases, and 12 bases had no gene match. The CDR3 has 15 residues. The CDR3 nucleotides read TGTGCCAGCAGTCTCGTCCCGACAGGGTTGGACGAGCAGTACTTC. Its translation: CASSLVPTGLDEQYF.

The chain joins TRBV29-1 to TRBJ2-7, with D hard to call. Germline V gives CDR1 SQVTM, CDR2 ANQGSEA. The CDR3 length is 11 residues. Here the CDR3 DNA reads TGCCCTAGGACGCCAGCCTACGAGCAGTACTTC. Protein product: CPRTPAYEQYF.

This clonotype has a count of ten or more. The chain recombines TRBV7-4 with TRBJ2-5; D might be TRBD1 or TRBD2, each matching 5 bases. CDR3 length equals 16 residues. V was pared by 1 base and J by 2 bases, with 14 bases between. The germline V gene has CDR1 SGHVT and CDR2 SQSDAQ. DNA of the CDR3: TGTGCCAGCAGCTTAGGGGACGGCAGAATACAAGAGACCCAGTACTTC. Translation: CASSLGDGRIQETQYF.

This clonotype has more than one count but fewer than ten. The chain carries TRBV5-4 and TRBJ1-5, with no clear D. From germline, CDR1 is SGHNT and CDR2 YYREEE (reference sequence). CDR3 length: 13 residues. V was trimmed by 4 bases and J by 7 bases, leaving 12 bases between them. The CDR3 bases are TGTGCCAGCAGCCCTGACCGGGAGCAGCCCCAGCATTTT. Amino acid sequence: CASSPDREQPQHF.

V is TRBV19 and J is TRBJ2-1; 7 bases fit TRBD2. Losses at the gene ends were 2 bases for V and 4 bases for J; bases not matched to a gene: 2. Germline V CDR1 and CDR2: LNHDA, SQIVND (reference sequence). CDR3 length equals 14 residues. The CDR3 DNA sequence: TGTGCCAGTAGTATAAGCGGGACTTACAATGAGCAGTTCTTC. The encoded protein is CASSISGTYNEQFF.

This clonotype was observed many times. The rearrangement links TRBV19 to TRBJ2-7; TRBD1 matches at 9 bases. Germline CDR1 and CDR2: LNHDA and SQIVND (reference sequence). The junction had 12 bases not matched to a gene; V was cut back by 6 bases and J by 0 bases. The CDR3 has 17 amino acids. CDR3: CASSQSGTGFLSYEQYF. DNA for the CDR3: TGTGCCAGTAGCCAATCCGGGACAGGGTTTCTCTCCTACGAGCAGTACTTC.

A single count supports this clonotype. The gene calls are TRBV2 and TRBJ1-2; D may be TRBD1 (5 bases). V shed 6 bases and J shed 4 bases, with 12 bases lying between them. The CDR3 is made up of 13 amino acids. Germline V lookup: CDR1 SNHLY, CDR2 FYNNEI. In DNA, the CDR3 is TGTGCCAGCAGCGAGACCGGGGGCTATGGCTACACCTTC. It specifies CASSETGGYGYTF.

This clonotype was picked up many times. This chain uses TRBV11-2 with TRBJ2-7; D is perhaps TRBD1 (5 bases). CDR1 SGHAT and CDR2 FQNNGV come from the germline V gene. The CDR3 runs to 14 residues. Between the trimmed V and J ends, which lost 1 base and 2 bases, there was a span of 9 bases. The CDR3 is CASSLVDRPYEQYF. For the CDR3, the DNA is TGTGCCAGCAGCTTAGTCGACAGACCCTACGAGCAGTACTTC. Full variable domain (outside the CDR3, taken from reference TRBV11-2 and TRBJ2-7): EAGVAQSPRYKIIEKRQSVAFWCNPISGHATLYWYQQILGQGPKLLIQFQNNGVVDDSQLPKDRFSAERLKGVDSTLKIQPAKLEDSAVYLCASSLVDRPYEQYFGPGTRLTVT.

The chain employs TRBV29-1 and TRBJ2-1, with TRBD2 as a possible D gene (5 bases). The V gene's germline CDR1 is SQVTM and CDR2 ANQGSEA. The CDR3 is made up of 14 amino acids. V was pared by 4 bases and J by 0 bases, with 10 bases between. The CDR3 loop reads CSVGRVRSYNEQFF. CDR3 coding DNA: TGCAGCGTTGGGCGGGTCCGCTCCTACAATGAGCAGTTCTTC.

This clonotype was counted a few times. The rearrangement uses TRBV5-6 and TRBJ1-2; no clear D gene. Germline loops: CDR1 SGHDT, CDR2 YYEEEE. Trimming left V 1 base short and J 3 bases short, with 13 bases between. This CDR3 has 15 amino acids. The CDR3 coding sequence is TGTGCCAGCAGCTTGTCTCTCGACCCCTACTATGGCTACACCTTC. This gives the protein CASSLSLDPYYGYTF.

The V and J genes are TRBV5-1 and TRBJ1-1; no definite D call. V dropped 1 base and J dropped 2 bases, with 6 bases sitting between them. Germline V CDR1 and CDR2: SGHRS, YFSETQ. The CDR3 runs 13 residues. The CDR3 here is CASSLWTNTEAFF. The CDR3 coding sequence is TGCGCCAGCAGCTTGTGGACTAACACTGAAGCTTTCTTT.

J is TRBJ2-3 and V is TRBV5-4, with 12 bases fitting TRBD1. The trim removed 5 bases at V and 6 bases at J, leaving 7 bases unmatched. The CDR3 totals 15 residues. Germline V CDR1 and CDR2: SGHNT, YYREEE (reference sequence). The CDR3 sequence: CASRPGQGARDTQYF. The CDR3 coding sequence is TGTGCCAGCAGACCGGGACAGGGGGCAAGGGATACGCAGTATTTT. The whole variable domain, filled in from reference TRBV5-4 and TRBJ2-3, reads ETGVTQSPTHLIKTRGQQVTLRCSSQSGHNTVSWYQQALGQGPQFIFQYYREEENGRGNFPPRFSGLQFPNYSSELNVNALELDDSALYLCASRPGQGARDTQYFGPGTRLTVL.

The rearrangement links TRBV7-3 to TRBJ1-5; D gene uncertain. V lost 2 bases and J lost 1, with 3 bases in between. There are 13 residues in the CDR3. Germline V gives CDR1 SGHTA, CDR2 FQGTGA. This CDR3 is CASSLWSNQPQHF. In nucleotides, the CDR3 is TGTGCCAGCAGCTTATGGAGCAATCAGCCCCAGCATTTT.

This clonotype rates as medium-sized. The CDR3 spells CASSGTRGDYNEQFF. In DNA form, the CDR3 reads TGTGCCAGCAGTGGGACTAGGGGGGATTACAATGAGCAGTTCTTC. This chain connects TRBV6-4 to TRBJ2-1; D is perhaps TRBD2 (7 bases). The V gene's germline CDR1 is MRHNA and CDR2 SNTAGT. The CDR3 is 15 residues long. Trimming cost V 4 bases and J 4 bases, with 14 bases left between them.

This clonotype was seen many times. This chain uses TRBV15 with TRBJ2-1, with 13 bases identical to TRBD2. CDR1 is LNHNV, CDR2 YYDKDF, per germline (reference sequence). V lost 2 bases to trimming and J lost 7 bases; unmatched junction nucleotides: 5. The CDR3 has 16 amino acids. The CDR3 region is CATSRQLAGGGNEQFF. The CDR3 bases are TGTGCCACCAGCAGACAACTAGCGGGAGGGGGTAATGAGCAGTTCTTC.

This clonotype showed up many times. The chain recombines TRBV12-3 or TRBV12-4 with TRBJ1-5; possible D gene TRBD1, 5 bases. The CDR3 consists of 14 residues. The V gene lost 3 bases and the J gene lost 6 bases, with 12 bases spanning the gap. CDR3 sequence reads: CASSFSRDGQPQHF. CDR3 sequence (DNA): TGTGCCAGCAGTTTTTCAAGGGACGGTCAGCCCCAGCATTTT.

This clonotype has ten or more counts. V and J are TRBV5-1 and TRBJ2-1, with 10 bases fitting TRBD2. Germline V gene lookup returns CDR1 SGHRS and CDR2 YFSETQ. V lost 1 base, J lost 9 bases, and 10 bases stayed unmatched. This CDR3 region has 16 residues. CDR3 loop: CASSLLLAGPAGEQFF. The CDR3 bases are TGCGCCAGCAGCTTGCTACTAGCGGGGCCCGCTGGTGAGCAGTTCTTC.

This clonotype has a handful of counts. This sequence joins TRBV7-6 and TRBJ2-1; 8 bases match TRBD2. Trimming removed 1 base from V and 4 bases from J; junction bases left unmatched: 6. Looked up from germline, CDR1 is SGHVS and CDR2 is FNYEAQ. The CDR3 contains 16 residues. The CDR3: CASSLGWEREYNEQFF. In DNA form, the CDR3 reads TGTGCCAGCAGCTTAGGGTGGGAGCGGGAGTACAATGAGCAGTTCTTC.

This clonotype was counted a few times. J is TRBJ2-5 and V is TRBV18; weak D call: TRBD1 (5 bases). Between the trimmed V and J ends, which lost 5 bases and 4 bases, there was a span of 17 bases. The length of the CDR3 is 15 residues. Germline V CDR1 and CDR2: KGHSH, LQKENI. The CDR3 DNA sequence: TGTGCCAGCTCAGGGGCAGACGTTAACCTAGAGACCCAGTACTTC. Translated: CASSGADVNLETQYF.

This clonotype was seen repeatedly, ten times or more. The rearrangement uses TRBV19 and TRBJ2-6; D gene unclear. V lost 0 bases and J 0 bases, leaving 9 bases between the germline ends. The germline gives CDR1 LNHDA, CDR2 SQIVND (reference sequence). The CDR3 runs to 17 residues. This CDR3 reads CASSIEQPISGANVLTF. The CDR3 DNA reads as TGTGCCAGTAGTATAGAACAGCCAATCTCTGGGGCCAACGTCCTGACTTTC.

This clonotype was counted ten times or more. This rearrangement joins TRBV10-3 to TRBJ2-2; possible D gene TRBD2, 6 bases. V lost 6 bases and J 4 bases, leaving 12 bases between the germline ends. There are 14 residues in the CDR3. The germline gives CDR1 ENHRY, CDR2 SYGVKD. CDR3 coding DNA: TGTGCCATCAGCAATGGAGGGACCACCGGGGAGCTGTTTTTT. The encoded protein is CAISNGGTTGELFF.

This clonotype was detected a few times. The CDR3 DNA follows: TGCGCCAGCAGCCGCCAACTAGCGGGAGAATCTTACGAGCAGTACTTC. As protein: CASSRQLAGESYEQYF. V usage is TRBV4-1 and J usage is TRBJ2-7, with TRBD2 matching over 11 bases. V shed 4 bases and J 4 bases; nucleotides not matched to a gene: 9. Per the germline V gene, CDR1 is MGHRA and CDR2 is YSYEKL. The CDR3 runs to 16 residues.

The sample holds a few counts of this clonotype. V usage is TRBV5-1 and J usage is TRBJ2-5; 12 bases are a match to TRBD2. Germline V gives CDR1 SGHRS, CDR2 YFSETQ. Trimming at V came to 7 bases and at J to 4 bases, leaving 14 bases not matched to a gene. The CDR3 is 17 amino acids. For the CDR3, the DNA is TGCGCCAGCCATAGGGATCCTAGCGGGAGGGCTGGAGAGACCCAGTACTTC. It is translated as CASHRDPSGRAGETQYF.

The genes are TRBV11-2 and TRBJ2-7; D call uncertain. CDR3 size: 14 residues. The V and J ends lost 3 bases and 2 bases respectively, with 11 bases between them. In germline, CDR1 is SGHAT, CDR2 FQNNGV. CDR3 nucleotide sequence: TGTGCCAGCAGCTTGTCCCTTACCGCCTACGAGCAGTACTTC. It codes for CASSLSLTAYEQYF.

This clonotype was counted many times. The CDR3 region has the DNA TGTGCCAGCAGCTTAGATGGGGAGAAGAGGTCCGGGGAGCTGTTTTTT. Translating gives CASSLDGEKRSGELFF. The rearrangement links TRBV11-2 to TRBJ2-2, with D perhaps matching TRBD2 (5 bases). The V and J ends lost 0 bases and 6 bases respectively, with 14 bases between them. Germline CDR1 SGHAT, CDR2 FQNNGV. There are 16 residues in the CDR3. The full variable domain, in which reference TRBV11-2 and TRBJ2-2 provide the parts outside the CDR3, is EAGVAQSPRYKIIEKRQSVAFWCNPISGHATLYWYQQILGQGPKLLIQFQNNGVVDDSQLPKDRFSAERLKGVDSTLKIQPAKLEDSAVYLCASSLDGEKRSGELFFGEGSRLTVL.

In its sample, this clonotype was seen a few times. The rearrangement uses TRBV3-1 and TRBJ2-7; TRBD1 matches at 9 bases. V was pared by 1 base and J by 0 bases, with 1 base of the junction left unmatched. There are 15 residues in the CDR3. Germline V lookup: CDR1 LGHDT, CDR2 YNNKEL (reference sequence). In nucleotides, the CDR3 is TGTGCCAGCAGCCAAGGGACAGGGGACTCCTACGAGCAGTACTTC. Protein: CASSQGTGDSYEQYF.